The 22 T cell receptor beta chains reported below all come from one sample, sequenced in a study of blood T cell repertoires in COVID-19. Clones were read by immunoSEQ multiplex PCR, and TCRdb kept only the in-frame ones, dropping some. Here the sample spans 200,000 to 300,000 clones, about 86% being singletons. Source material: peripheral blood. All receptors derive from a woman over 75 with acute or convalescent COVID-19.

The chain employs TRBV2 and TRBJ1-5; 7 bases fit TRBD1. Germline lookup yields CDR1 SNHLY and CDR2 FYNNEI. The CDR3 runs 13 residues. Losses at the gene ends were 5 bases for V and 10 bases for J; bases not matched to a gene: 8. In DNA form, the CDR3 reads TGTGCCAGCAGTCCTACAGGGGCGGGACCCCAGCATTTT. This codes for CASSPTGAGPQHF. Full variable domain (remainder filled in from reference TRBV2 and TRBJ1-5): EPEVTQTPSHQVTQMGQEVILRCVPISNHLYFYWYRQILGQKVEFLVSFYNNEISEKSEIFDDQFSVERPDGSNFTLKIRSTKLEDSAMYFCASSPTGAGPQHFGDGTRLSIL.

The chain couples TRBV28 to TRBJ2-5, with 9 bases fitting TRBD2. The CDR3 has 13 residues. Trimming removed 6 bases from V and 5 bases from J; junction bases left unmatched: 4. Germline V lookup: CDR1 MDHEN, CDR2 SYDVKM. Written as DNA, the CDR3 is TGTGCCAGCAGAGCTAGCGGGGTTGAGACCCAGTACTTC. Translating it yields CASRASGVETQYF.

The rearrangement links TRBV5-1 to TRBJ2-5; 8 bases are a match to TRBD1. V was pared by 2 bases and J by 1 base, with 7 bases of the junction left unmatched. The CDR3 is made up of 16 amino acids. CDR1 SGHRS and CDR2 YFSETQ come from the germline V gene. The CDR3 bases are TGCGCCAGCAGCTTTATGCAGGGGGCTGCCCAAGAGACCCAGTACTTC. It specifies CASSFMQGAAQETQYF. Together with reference TRBV5-1 and TRBJ2-5, the CDR3 gives the full variable domain: KAGVTQTPRYLIKTRGQQVTLSCSPISGHRSVSWYQQTPGQGLQFLFEYFSETQRNKGNFPGRFSGRQFSNSRSEMNVSTLELGDSALYLCASSFMQGAAQETQYFGPGTRLLVL.

The chain uses TRBV18 and TRBJ2-1; 9 bases agree with TRBD1. Trimming at V came to 3 bases and at J to 3 bases, leaving 6 bases not matched to a gene. Germline assignment: CDR1 KGHSH and CDR2 LQKENI. The CDR3 is made up of 16 amino acids. This chain's CDR3 is CASSPGQGNYYNEQFF. In DNA, the CDR3 is TGTGCCAGCTCACCTGGACAGGGGAACTACTACAATGAGCAGTTCTTC.

This sequence joins TRBV6-6 and TRBJ2-3; D is perhaps TRBD1 (6 bases). Trimming stripped 6 bases from V and 3 bases from J, with 28 bases between. CDR3 length: 19 residues. Per germline, CDR1 MNHNY and CDR2 SVGAGI (reference sequence). CDR3 protein: CASSSYAPPRGSWTDTQYF. CDR3 sequence (DNA): TGTGCCAGCAGCTCCTATGCCCCCCCGAGGGGGAGTTGGACAGATACGCAGTATTTT.

This clone was observed a few times. The chain is built from TRBV11-2 and TRBJ1-1, with TRBD1 identical over 8 bases. CDR1 is SGHAT and CDR2 is FQNNGV in the germline V gene. J was trimmed by 4 bases and V by 5 bases; bases with no gene match: 6. CDR3 length: 14 residues. The CDR3 DNA reads as TGTGCCAGCAGCACCGGACAGGGAGGCACTGAAGCTTTCTTT. This gives the protein CASSTGQGGTEAFF.

This clone showed up just once. The chain has TRBV5-4 and TRBJ1-1; the match to TRBD1 covers 8 bases. Germline lookup yields CDR1 SGHNT and CDR2 YYREEE (reference sequence). The CDR3 has 13 residues. V dropped 1 base and J dropped 7; count of bases not matched to a gene: 3. Here the CDR3 reads CASSLTGGDEAFF. The CDR3 DNA reads TGTGCCAGCAGCTTGACAGGGGGTGATGAAGCTTTCTTT.

This chain connects TRBV9 to TRBJ2-1, with 10 bases aligning to TRBD1. CDR1 and CDR2 (germline): SGDLS, YYNGEE. V lost 3 bases to trimming and J lost 7 bases; unmatched junction nucleotides: 10. This CDR3 comprises 16 residues. The CDR3 here is CASSGDRDRGLNEQFF. CDR3 in DNA: TGTGCCAGCAGCGGAGACCGGGACAGGGGTCTTAATGAGCAGTTCTTC.

V is TRBV10-3 and J is TRBJ2-3; 8 nucleotides agree with TRBD2. The V and J ends lost 4 bases and 4 bases, in that order; junction bases with no gene match: 4. This CDR3 is built from 14 residues. CDR1 ENHRY and CDR2 SYGVKD come from the germline V gene. In DNA, the CDR3 is TGTGCCATCAGTGCCGGGAGGGGCGCAGATACGCAGTATTTT. Protein product: CAISAGRGADTQYF.

J is TRBJ2-7 and V is TRBV11-3; 7 bases are a match to TRBD1. After removal of 5 bases from V and 5 bases from J, the junction contained 6 bases not matched to a gene. This CDR3 is 13 amino acids long. CDR1 is SGHNT, CDR2 YENEEA, per germline. The CDR3 DNA is TGTGCCAGCAGCCCAGGGACAGATCACGAGCAGTACTTC. Encoded protein: CASSPGTDHEQYF.

The chain combines TRBV11-2 with TRBJ2-2; D uncertain. The CDR3 loop spans 15 amino acids. Trimming took 0 bases from V and 1 from J, leaving 6 bases between them. Germline lookup yields CDR1 SGHAT and CDR2 FQNNGV. CDR3 loop: CASSLDGKNTGELFF. CDR3 coding DNA: TGTGCCAGCAGCTTAGATGGCAAGAACACCGGGGAGCTGTTTTTT.

The CDR3 is CASSSQGALGYEQYF. The CDR3 DNA reads TGTGCCAGCAGCTCCCAGGGGGCTTTGGGCTACGAGCAGTACTTC. The V gene is TRBV7-8, the J gene TRBJ2-7; 8 bases map to TRBD1. Trimming cost V 4 bases and J 3 bases; bases outside gene matches: 8. The V gene's germline CDR1 is SGHVS and CDR2 FQNEAQ. The length of the CDR3 is 15 residues.

The chain recombines TRBV3-1 (or the pseudogene TRBV3-2) with TRBJ2-3, with D perhaps matching TRBD1 (6 bases). V shed 3 bases and J shed 4 bases, with 20 bases lying between them. Germline-derived CDR1 and CDR2 are LGHDT and YNNKEL (reference sequence). This CDR3 is built from 17 residues. The CDR3 DNA reads as TGTGCCAGCAGCCATCAGGGGACCCGACACCAGCCAGATACGCAGTATTTT. This encodes CASSHQGTRHQPDTQYF.

This clone was detected only once. CDR3: CASSLVGSETQYF. In DNA form, the CDR3 reads TGTGCCAGCAGCTTGGTTGGCAGTGAGACCCAGTACTTC. The rearrangement uses TRBV5-4 and TRBJ2-5; D gene unclear. This CDR3 contains 13 residues. Per the germline V gene, CDR1 is SGHNT and CDR2 is YYREEE (reference sequence). The ends were cut back, 0 bases at V and 5 bases at J, with 8 bases in the middle.

This clone came up a few times. The same CDR3 can be traced to other DNA sequences in this sample. V gene TRBV4-1 combines with J gene TRBJ1-3; tentatively, D is TRBD1 (5 bases). Germline V CDR1 and CDR2: MGHRA, YSYEKL. There are 15 residues in the CDR3. Trimming pared 1 base from V and 0 bases from J, leaving 7 bases between. The CDR3, as DNA: TGCGCCAGCAGCCAAGGCAGGGCCTCTGGAAACACCATATATTTT. Translated: CASSQGRASGNTIYF.

The chain carries TRBV3-1 (or the pseudogene TRBV3-2) and TRBJ2-5; TRBD2 might be the D (5 bases). The CDR3 covers 13 residues. The germline CDR1 and CDR2 sequences are LGHDT and YNNKEL (reference sequence). V was clipped by 2 bases and J by 9 bases, with 13 bases between them. CDR3 residues: CASSQTSSGSQYF. CDR3 coding DNA: TGTGCCAGCAGCCAAACAAGCTCGGGGTCCCAGTACTTC.

This clone was counted a few times. The CDR3 reads CASGPDRGTYEQYF. CDR3 in DNA: TGTGCTAGTGGTCCGGACAGGGGCACCTACGAGCAGTACTTC. The gene calls are TRBV12-5 and TRBJ2-7, with 9 bases fitting TRBD1. V shed 5 bases, J shed 2 bases, and the junction held 4 bases outside the gene matches. This CDR3 has 14 amino acids. Germline V gene lookup returns CDR1 LGHNT and CDR2 FRNRAP.

The chain has TRBV3-1 (or the pseudogene TRBV3-2) and TRBJ2-2; possibly TRBD2 for D (6 bases). The CDR3 totals 15 residues. Trimming stripped 0 bases from V and 4 bases from J, with 9 bases between. The germline V gene encodes CDR1 LGHDT and CDR2 YNNKEL (reference sequence). The CDR3 spells CASSQDGTPTGELFF. The CDR3 region has the DNA TGTGCCAGCAGCCAAGATGGGACTCCCACCGGGGAGCTGTTTTTT.

This sequence joins TRBV2 and TRBJ1-2; D may be TRBD1 (6 bases). Germline CDR1 reads SNHLY; CDR2 reads FYNNEI. The V end was cut by 6 bases, the J end by 4 bases, with 12 bases between. This CDR3 is 13 amino acids long. This CDR3 reads CASRQDSLYGYTF. The CDR3 nucleotides are TGTGCCAGCAGACAGGACAGCCTCTATGGCTACACCTTC.

CDR3 nucleotide sequence: TGCGCCAGCAGCTTGGCAATTGGGAGCTCCTACAATGAGCAGTTCTTC. It specifies CASSLAIGSSYNEQFF. The chain links TRBV5-1 to TRBJ2-1; D possibly corresponds to TRBD2 (5 bases). This CDR3 spans 16 amino acids. V was clipped by 0 bases and J by 0 bases, with 10 bases between them. Germline values: CDR1 SGHRS, CDR2 YFSETQ.

The chain employs TRBV5-1 and TRBJ2-5; TRBD2 matches at 16 bases. Germline CDR1 reads SGHRS; CDR2 reads YFSETQ. The trim removed 4 bases at V and 2 bases at J, leaving 11 bases unmatched. This CDR3 spans 19 amino acids. The CDR3: CASSATGTSGGVKQETQYF. As DNA, the CDR3 is TGCGCCAGCAGCGCTACCGGGACTAGCGGGGGGGTGAAACAAGAGACCCAGTACTTC.

The rearrangement joins TRBV21-1 to TRBJ2-1; the table assigns TRBD1, which was not confirmed against the DNA. TRBV21-1 is a documented pseudogene. The CDR3 runs 15 residues. For the CDR3, the DNA is TGTGCCAGCAGCAGCAGGGGCAGCTCCTACAATGAGCAGTTCTTC. Encoded protein: CASSSRGSSYNEQFF.